Each of the 21 T cell receptor beta chains below was sequenced from the same sample in a study of blood T cell repertoires in COVID-19. The table came from immunoSEQ multiplex PCR; TCRdb's copy has only in-frame clones and leaves some out. The profile shows some 100,000 clones, roughly 88% of them singletons. The source material was peripheral blood. Receptors originate from a woman between 55 and 75 years old with acute or convalescent COVID-19.

This clone was seen more than once but under ten times. J is TRBJ2-1 and V is TRBV27, with 8 bases fitting TRBD2. In germline, CDR1 is MNHEY, CDR2 SMNVEV (reference sequence). There are 14 residues in the CDR3. Trimming removed 3 bases from V and 10 bases from J; junction bases left unmatched: 8. The CDR3 region is CASSLTSAPREQFF. The DNA for the CDR3 is TGTGCCAGCAGTTTGACTAGCGCACCGAGAGAGCAGTTCTTC.

The CDR3 sequence: CASRGGNEQFF. CDR3 DNA sequence: TGTGCCAGCAGGGGGGGCAATGAGCAGTTCTTC. The chain employs TRBV6-5 and TRBJ2-1; D is possibly TRBD2 (6 bases). Germline V gene data show CDR1 as MNHEY and CDR2 as SVGAGI. This CDR3 region has 11 residues. V shed 6 bases and J shed 6 bases, with 6 bases lying between them.

This chain uses TRBV7-3 with TRBJ1-1; D gene ambiguous. V shed 5 bases and J shed 0 bases, with 7 bases lying between them. The CDR3 runs 13 residues. CDR1 SGHTA and CDR2 FQGTGA come from the germline V gene. The CDR3 region has the DNA TGTGCCAGCAGCCTGTATATGAACACTGAAGCTTTCTTT. It is translated as CASSLYMNTEAFF.

The rearrangement uses TRBV2 and TRBJ2-1; the D gene is possibly TRBD2 (6 bases). V dropped 7 bases and J dropped 12 bases, with 25 bases sitting between them. CDR3 length: 15 amino acids. Germline lookup yields CDR1 SNHLY and CDR2 FYNNEI. CDR3 residues: CASKGRAASMEGQFF. In DNA, the CDR3 is TGTGCCAGCAAGGGAAGGGCAGCCTCTATGGAGGGGCAGTTCTTC.

The rearrangement joins TRBV6-5 to TRBJ2-3; no clear D. The CDR3 extends over 13 amino acids. Germline V gives CDR1 MNHEY, CDR2 SVGAGI. V dropped 4 bases and J dropped 6 bases, with 11 bases sitting between them. The CDR3 here is CASSFLEHDTQYF. The CDR3 DNA follows: TGTGCCAGCAGTTTCCTAGAGCACGATACGCAGTATTTT.

The chain joins TRBV28 to TRBJ2-1, with 9 bases that match TRBD2. The V gene end was trimmed by 2 bases and the J gene end by 2 bases; junction bases not matched to a gene: 4. The CDR3 is 16 amino acids. Germline V CDR1 and CDR2: MDHEN, SYDVKM. DNA for the CDR3: TGTGCCAGCAGTTTAGGCGGACTAGCGCCCTACAATGAGCAGTTCTTC. Translation: CASSLGGLAPYNEQFF.

DNA of the CDR3: TGTGCCAGCAGCCAGGGCAGGTGGGGCCAAGAGACCCAGTACTTC. Encoded protein: CASSQGRWGQETQYF. This chain uses TRBV5-8 with TRBJ2-5; D possibly corresponds to TRBD1 (5 bases). The germline CDR1 and CDR2 sequences are SGHTS and YDEGEE. The V gene lost 4 bases and the J gene lost 1 base, with 14 bases spanning the gap. CDR3 length equals 15 residues.

The rearrangement uses TRBV9 and TRBJ2-2, with 11 nucleotides matching TRBD2. This CDR3 is 16 amino acids long. Losses at the gene ends were 4 bases for V and 3 bases for J; bases not matched to a gene: 5. CDR1 SGDLS and CDR2 YYNGEE come from the germline V gene. This chain's CDR3 is CASSTGTSGYTGELFF. The DNA of the CDR3 is TGTGCCAGCAGCACAGGGACTAGCGGATACACCGGGGAGCTGTTTTTT.

The V and J genes are TRBV18 and TRBJ1-1; weak D call: TRBD1 (6 bases). V lost 3 bases to trimming and J lost 0 bases, with 14 bases between them. Germline loops: CDR1 KGHSH, CDR2 LQKENI. The CDR3 spans 16 residues. This chain's CDR3 is CASSPQDSRMNTEAFF. CDR3 sequence (DNA): TGTGCCAGCTCACCTCAGGACAGTCGAATGAACACTGAAGCTTTCTTT.

CDR3 nucleotides: TGCGCCAGCAGCCGGGACGGGGGGGCTGAGGACGAGCAGTACTTC. It encodes CASSRDGGAEDEQYF. The chain joins TRBV4-1 to TRBJ2-7; TRBD2 matches 8 bases. Per the germline V gene, CDR1 is MGHRA and CDR2 is YSYEKL. V was clipped by 4 bases and J by 5 bases; unmatched bases: 10. The CDR3 runs to 15 residues.

The chain carries TRBV5-1 and TRBJ2-1, with 11 bases identical to TRBD1. From germline, CDR1 is SGHRS and CDR2 YFSETQ. The CDR3 totals 14 residues. Unmatched junction bases numbered 6, after V lost 6 bases and J lost 7 bases. CDR3 in amino acids: CASTPGQGENEQFF. In DNA form, the CDR3 reads TGCGCCAGCACCCCGGGACAGGGGGAGAATGAGCAGTTCTTC.

The chain is built from TRBV19 and TRBJ2-3; the match to TRBD1 covers 10 bases. Germline CDR1 is LNHDA and CDR2 is SQIVND (reference sequence). This CDR3 comprises 15 residues. V lost 1 base, J lost 3 bases, and 1 base stayed unmatched. The CDR3 sequence: CASSIGGQGTDTQYF. The CDR3 nucleotides are TGTGCCAGTAGTATAGGGGGACAGGGGACAGATACGCAGTATTTT.

The genes are TRBV12-1 and TRBJ2-7; TRBD2 is the table's D call, not checked against the DNA. TRBV12-1 is a documented pseudogene. This CDR3 region has 16 residues. The CDR3 protein is CASSSGGTSGAYEQYV. The DNA of the CDR3 is TGTGCCAGCAGCTCCGGGGGGACTAGCGGCGCCTACGAGCAGTACGTC.

The rearrangement uses TRBV19 and TRBJ2-1; TRBD2 agrees at 11 bases. Trimming cost V 7 bases and J 7 bases; bases outside gene matches: 9. CDR1 is LNHDA and CDR2 is SQIVND in the germline V gene (reference sequence). This CDR3 spans 15 amino acids. CDR3 protein: CASTGTSGKMNEQFF. CDR3 nucleotide sequence: TGTGCCAGTACAGGGACTAGCGGAAAAATGAATGAGCAGTTCTTC. The variable domain in full, with the rest retrieved from reference TRBV19 and TRBJ2-1, is DGGITQSPKYLFRKEGQNVTLSCEQNLNHDAMYWYRQDPGQGLRLIYYSQIVNDFQKGDIAEGYSVSREKKESFPLTVTSAQKNPTAFYLCASTGTSGKMNEQFFGPGTRLTVL.

The rearrangement joins TRBV7-3 to TRBJ2-2; TRBD1 matches at 8 bases. V dropped 5 bases and J dropped 8; count of bases not matched to a gene: 10. In germline, CDR1 is SGHTA, CDR2 FQGTGA. This CDR3 has 15 residues. The CDR3 region is CASSLGGTGSGELFF. The DNA for the CDR3 is TGTGCCAGCAGCCTCGGAGGGACAGGCTCGGGGGAGCTGTTTTTT.

This rearrangement joins TRBV6-6 to TRBJ2-3, with D perhaps matching TRBD2 (5 bases). Trimming cost V 6 bases and J 0 bases, with 16 bases left between them. Germline V gives CDR1 MNHNY, CDR2 SVGAGI (reference sequence). The CDR3 totals 16 residues. The CDR3: CASSLAAAISTDTQYF. As DNA, the CDR3 is TGTGCCAGCAGCCTTGCAGCGGCCATCAGCACAGATACGCAGTATTTT.

The rearrangement uses TRBV19 and TRBJ1-4, with 7 bases aligning to TRBD1. The ends lost 2 bases at V and 4 bases at J; junction bases unmatched: 1. CDR3 size: 14 residues. The germline CDR1 and CDR2 sequences are LNHDA and SQIVND (reference sequence). Here the CDR3 DNA reads TGTGCCAGTAGTATACAGGGGGGTAATGAAAAACTGTTTTTT. Its protein product is CASSIQGGNEKLFF.

V usage is TRBV3-1 (or the pseudogene TRBV3-2) and J usage is TRBJ2-5; D might be TRBD1 (6 bases). The CDR3 has 13 residues. V dropped 4 bases and J dropped 2 bases, with 8 bases sitting between them. Germline V CDR1 and CDR2: LGHDT, YNNKEL (reference sequence). CDR3 DNA sequence: TGTGCCAGCAGCCTAGGACAGCAAGAGACCCAGTACTTC. Protein product: CASSLGQQETQYF.

V gene TRBV9 combines with J gene TRBJ2-2, with 9 bases that match TRBD2. The V gene's germline CDR1 is SGDLS and CDR2 YYNGEE. The V and J ends lost 4 bases and 1 base, in that order; junction bases with no gene match: 26. The CDR3 runs to 23 residues. The DNA of the CDR3 is TGTGCCAGCAGCCCAGGAGATCCGAGTCGCGGGAGGGCCAGTCCCTTGAACACCGGGGAGCTGTTTTTT. This translates into CASSPGDPSRGRASPLNTGELFF.

The chain recombines TRBV25-1 with TRBJ2-5; D is undetermined. Germline V gives CDR1 MGHDK, CDR2 SYGVNS. The CDR3 has 13 residues. With 4 bases removed from V and 7 bases from J, the gap between germline ends came to 13 bases. In DNA form, the CDR3 reads TGTGCCAGCAGTGCCGCGCACCCTGGGACCCAGTACTTC. Its translation: CASSAAHPGTQYF. Full variable domain (outside the CDR3, taken from reference TRBV25-1 and TRBJ2-5): EADIYQTPRYLVIGTGKKITLECSQTMGHDKMYWYQQDPGMELHLIHYSYGVNSTEKGDLSSESTVSRIRTEHFPLTLESARPSHTSQYLCASSAAHPGTQYFGPGTRLLVL.

The chain employs TRBV6-5 and TRBJ1-1; TRBD1 is a possible D gene (5 bases). This CDR3 has 15 residues. CDR1 and CDR2 from the germline V gene are MNHEY and SVGAGI. Trimming took off 5 bases at V and 0 bases at J, with 13 bases between the two ends. The CDR3 DNA is TGTGCCAGCAGTCCCCGGACACTCATGAACACTGAAGCTTTCTTT. The encoded protein is CASSPRTLMNTEAFF.